One sample yielded the 24 T cell receptor beta chains listed below, sequenced in a study of T cells in Graves' hyperthyroidism and ophthalmopathy. Regions amplified from RNA transcripts were the TCR beta CDR3 regions. Primed by the HTBI set, a first-round RT-PCR was run on the TCR CDR3. TCRdb processed the multiplex PCR reads anew with MiXCR; each CDR3 protein has one entry. The sample yields approximately 300,000 distinct CDR3 sequences, around 15% seen once. The specimen sequenced was blood. These receptors came from an older woman with Graves' ophthalmopathy.

This clonotype was seen at least ten times. The V gene is TRBV27, the J gene TRBJ2-5; D ambiguous. CDR1 and CDR2 (germline): MNHEY, SMNVEV (reference sequence). V was trimmed by 3 bases and J by 2 bases, leaving 7 bases between them. The CDR3 extends over 13 amino acids. CDR3 protein: CASSLLWQETQYF. In DNA form, the CDR3 reads TGTGCCAGCAGTTTGTTATGGCAAGAGACCCAGTACTTC.

In its sample, this clonotype was seen many times. The chain has TRBV20-1 and TRBJ1-1; possibly TRBD1 for D (5 bases). Trimming left V 6 bases short and J 10 bases short, with 18 bases between. The CDR3 consists of 12 residues. Germline V gene lookup returns CDR1 DFQATT and CDR2 SNEGSKA (reference sequence). Here the CDR3 reads CSAAGARRAAFF. As DNA, the CDR3 is TGCAGTGCCGCCGGGGCCCGCCGGGCAGCTTTCTTT.

This clonotype showed up many times. V gene TRBV11-2 combines with J gene TRBJ2-7; D is uncertain. The ends were cut back, 0 bases at V and 1 base at J, with 10 bases in the middle. Germline V gene sequence: CDR1 SGHAT, CDR2 FQNNGV. The CDR3 has 15 amino acids. CDR3 region: CASSLEGSPSYEQYF. The DNA for the CDR3 is TGTGCCAGCAGCTTAGAAGGCAGTCCTTCCTACGAGCAGTACTTC.

This chain connects TRBV5-5 to TRBJ1-4; no firm D call. This CDR3 comprises 17 residues. Germline V CDR1 and CDR2: SGHKS, YYEKEE (reference sequence). Trimming left V 1 base short and J 4 bases short, with 17 bases between. This CDR3 reads CASSLLPRTEHNEKLFF. For the CDR3, the DNA is TGTGCCAGCAGCTTGCTTCCCCGCACGGAGCATAATGAAAAACTGTTTTTT.

Of note for this clonotype: This may arise from a read error, as a much more abundant clone is one base away. The chain links TRBV2 to TRBJ2-3; 8 nucleotides line up with TRBD2. Germline CDR1 SNHLY, CDR2 FYNNEI. The CDR3 spans 15 residues. The CDR3 sequence is CANSDPGLDTDTQYF. In DNA form, the CDR3 reads TGTGCCAACAGTGACCCGGGACTAGATACAGATACGCAGTATTTT.

This clonotype occurred many times. The rearrangement joins TRBV7-9 to TRBJ2-5, with TRBD1 matching over 7 bases. The trim removed 5 bases at V and 3 bases at J, leaving 15 bases unmatched. This CDR3 comprises 17 residues. Germline CDR1 reads SEHNR; CDR2 reads FQNEAQ (reference sequence). CDR3 sequence: CASSQTQGPSTKETQYF. CDR3 nucleotide sequence: TGTGCCAGCAGCCAAACACAGGGGCCAAGTACAAAAGAGACCCAGTACTTC.

The chain carries TRBV10-2 and TRBJ2-2; D not certain. Germline values: CDR1 WSHSY, CDR2 SAAADI. The V gene lost 7 bases and the J gene lost 0 bases, with 12 bases spanning the gap. CDR3 length equals 15 residues. This chain's CDR3 is CASKIGGANTGELFF. The CDR3 coding sequence is TGCGCCAGCAAGATCGGCGGCGCGAACACCGGGGAGCTGTTTTTT.

Written as DNA, the CDR3 is TGTGCCACCGCACTAGCGGGAGGGGACACCGGGGAGCTGTTTTTT. Protein product: CATALAGGDTGELFF. The genes are TRBV24-1 and TRBJ2-2, with TRBD2 matching 13 bases. The CDR3 spans 15 residues. CDR1 and CDR2 from the germline V gene are KGHDR and SFDVKD. V was pared by 9 bases and J by 3 bases, with 3 bases of the junction left unmatched.

This clonotype has ten or more counts. V is TRBV7-2 and J is TRBJ2-5, with 13 bases that match TRBD2. With V trimmed by 3 bases and J by 5 bases, 3 bases remained unmatched. The CDR3 has 15 amino acids. Germline V gives CDR1 SGHTA, CDR2 FQGNSA. The CDR3 spells CASSLGLAGMETQYF. The DNA for the CDR3 is TGTGCCAGCAGCTTGGGACTAGCGGGAATGGAGACCCAGTACTTC.

In its sample, this clonotype was seen many times. V and J are TRBV10-3 and TRBJ1-2, with D tentatively TRBD1 (6 bases). Trimming left V 5 bases short and J 6 bases short, with 22 bases between. The CDR3 extends over 16 amino acids. Germline V gene lookup returns CDR1 ENHRY and CDR2 SYGVKD. The CDR3 DNA reads TGTGCCATCAGTTCGAGTCGGCAGGGGCCCGACGATGGCTACACCTTC. Residues: CAISSSRQGPDDGYTF.

V and J are TRBV5-4 and TRBJ2-3; no clear D. CDR1 is SGHNT and CDR2 is YYREEE in the germline V gene (reference sequence). The CDR3 extends over 14 amino acids. Between the trimmed V and J ends, which lost 4 bases and 1 base, there was a span of 10 bases. The CDR3 DNA reads as TGTGCCAGCAGCCTTGGACGGGGCACAGATACGCAGTATTTT. This gives the protein CASSLGRGTDTQYF.

This chain joins TRBV7-2 and TRBJ2-1; TRBD2 might be the D (5 bases). The CDR3 sequence is 15 residues long. The germline V gene encodes CDR1 SGHTA and CDR2 FQGNSA. Between the trimmed V and J ends, which lost 8 bases and 1 base, there was a span of 15 bases. This chain's CDR3 is CASERAASSYNEQFF. The CDR3 bases are TGTGCCAGCGAAAGAGCGGCTTCTTCCTACAATGAGCAGTTCTTC.

This clonotype has ten or more counts. The V gene is TRBV9, the J gene TRBJ2-2; 12 nucleotides line up with TRBD1. From germline, CDR1 is SGDLS and CDR2 YYNGEE. The CDR3 has 16 residues. Losses at the gene ends were 2 bases for V and 5 bases for J; bases not matched to a gene: 4. The CDR3 is CASSVRDRGPTGELFF. The DNA of the CDR3 is TGTGCCAGCAGCGTCCGGGACAGGGGGCCGACCGGGGAGCTGTTTTTT.

This clonotype was detected a few times. CDR3 nucleotide sequence: TGTGCCAGCAGCTTAACTAGCGACCGAAACTACGAGCAGTACTTC. Translating it yields CASSLTSDRNYEQYF. The V gene is TRBV11-1, the J gene TRBJ2-7, with 7 bases that match TRBD2. Germline trimming cut 2 bases from V and 3 bases from J; bases unmatched to any gene: 7. The CDR3 loop spans 15 amino acids. Looked up from germline, CDR1 is SGHAT and CDR2 is FQDESV (reference sequence).

This clonotype occurred a few times. This sequence joins TRBV10-2 and TRBJ2-3; perhaps D is TRBD1 or TRBD2 (5 bases each). Trimming removed 10 bases at V and 5 bases at J, with 16 bases between. The CDR3 totals 13 residues. The germline V gene has CDR1 WSHSY and CDR2 SAAADI. This CDR3 is CATGGGRGDTQYF. In nucleotides, the CDR3 is TGCGCCACGGGTGGGGGACGGGGAGATACGCAGTATTTT.

This clonotype was seen many times. The chain couples TRBV11-2 to TRBJ2-7; tentatively, D is TRBD2 (6 bases). CDR1 SGHAT and CDR2 FQNNGV come from the germline V gene. Trimming left V 4 bases short and J 0 bases short, with 7 bases between. The CDR3 is 13 amino acids. CDR3 protein: CASSSGLSYEQYF. In DNA form, the CDR3 reads TGTGCCAGCAGCTCGGGACTCTCCTACGAGCAGTACTTC.

This clonotype was counted ten times or more. The chain couples TRBV7-9 to TRBJ1-1; TRBD1 agrees at 7 bases. CDR1 is SEHNR, CDR2 FQNEAQ, per germline (reference sequence). This CDR3 is built from 18 residues. V dropped 4 bases and J dropped 7; count of bases not matched to a gene: 21. CDR3 protein: CASSSIGEAGTVEVEAFF. CDR3 nucleotide sequence: TGTGCCAGCAGCTCAATAGGGGAAGCCGGGACAGTAGAGGTTGAAGCTTTCTTT.

This clonotype was detected ten times or more. This chain uses TRBV15 with TRBJ2-1, with TRBD2 as a possible D gene (6 bases). Germline CDR1 is LNHNV and CDR2 is YYDKDF (reference sequence). CDR3 size: 16 residues. Trimming shortened V by 1 base and J by 2 bases, and 12 bases separated the two germline ends. The CDR3 nucleotides read TGTGCCACCAGCAGAGGAGGGGCGGGAACCTACAATGAGCAGTTCTTC. It specifies CATSRGGAGTYNEQFF.

In its sample, this clonotype was seen many times. The chain has TRBV18 and TRBJ1-1; 8 bases match TRBD1. CDR1 is KGHSH and CDR2 is LQKENI in the germline V gene. Trimming removed 6 bases from V and 1 base from J; junction bases left unmatched: 1. This CDR3 has 13 residues. The CDR3 DNA is TGTGCCAGCTCGGACAGGGCGAACACTGAAGCTTTCTTT. It codes for CASSDRANTEAFF. Full variable domain (missing parts from reference TRBV18 and TRBJ1-1): NAGVMQNPRHLVRRRGQEARLRCSPMKGHSHVYWYRQLPEEGLKFMVYLQKENIIDESGMPKERFSAEFPKEGPSILRIQQVVRGDSAAYFCASSDRANTEAFFGQGTRLTVV.

This clonotype was recorded at least ten times. This chain joins TRBV5-1 and TRBJ1-1; no definite D call. Germline V gene data show CDR1 as SGHRS and CDR2 as YFSETQ. V was trimmed by 0 bases and J by 1 base, leaving 7 bases between them. This CDR3 has 14 residues. CDR3 in amino acids: CASSLDGPNTEAFF. In DNA, the CDR3 is TGCGCCAGCAGCTTGGACGGGCCGAACACTGAAGCTTTCTTT.

This clonotype appeared a few times. The junction and the germline gene differ at one end; a read error may be behind it. This sequence joins TRBV28 and TRBJ1-1, with D maybe TRBD1 (5 bases). This CDR3 comprises 16 residues. CDR1 and CDR2 (germline): MDHEN, SYDVKM. The CDR3 region has the DNA TGTGCCAACAGTACCTCCCACCGGGGCGGGGACACTGAAGCTTTCTTT. It yields the protein CANSTSHRGGDTEAFF.

The chain carries TRBV6-6 and TRBJ2-2; 9 bases are a match to TRBD2. The V gene's germline CDR1 is MNHNY and CDR2 SVGAGI (reference sequence). The J segment lost 5 bases and the V segment lost 0 bases, leaving 10 bases of the junction unmatched. The CDR3 has 18 residues. For the CDR3, the DNA is TGTGCCAGCAGTTACTCTGCGGCTAGCGGGGTTCGTACCGGGGAGCTGTTTTTT. This sequence encodes CASSYSAASGVRTGELFF.

This clonotype was seen repeatedly, ten times or more. V gene TRBV6-1 combines with J gene TRBJ1-5, with D possibly matching TRBD1 (6 bases). The V end was cut by 4 bases, the J end by 2 bases, with 15 bases between. Germline-derived CDR1 and CDR2 are MNHNS and SASEGT. The CDR3 is 16 amino acids. The CDR3 here is CASSALQGQGNQPQHF. CDR3 nucleotides: TGTGCCAGCAGTGCCCTTCAGGGGCAAGGCAATCAGCCCCAGCATTTT.

This clonotype was counted a few times. The V and J genes are TRBV4-3 and TRBJ2-2; TRBD2 agrees at 12 bases. CDR3 length equals 17 residues. CDR1 LGHNA and CDR2 YSLEER come from the germline V gene. The trim removed 4 bases at V and 1 base at J, leaving 4 bases unmatched. In DNA, the CDR3 is TGCGCCAGCAGCCTGCTAGCGGGGGGGCTGAACACCGGGGAGCTGTTTTTT. Translation gives CASSLLAGGLNTGELFF.